This T cell receptor (beta chain) stems from a study of T cell responses to AZD1222 COVID-19 vaccine. As concerns this clone: The target antigen is unknown. At one end, the junction sequence differs from germline, possibly due to a read error.

Germline CDR1 is MNHEY and CDR2 is SVGAGI. The CDR3 totals 11 residues. Using immunoSEQ multiplex PCR, the repertoire was profiled, and TCRdb retains in-frame clones only, with some absent. The sample records around 180,000 clones, around 90% being singletons. Points from the study as a whole: The donors showed a predominance of white British ancestry and of females, with possible underestimation of clonal diversity. A reported finding is that nearly half of spike-specific TCRs target unmutated variant regions. Researchers report vaccine-associated CD4 TCRs spanning spike, with dominance at 160-218 and 743-854.

The sequences come from peripheral blood, collected on day 0 of AZD1222 vaccination. This clonotype was obtained from an adult in good health. V is TRBV6-5 and J is TRBJ2-7; D gene uncertain. CDR3 region: CASSDSSLKYF. The CDR3 DNA reads as TGTGCCAGCAGTGACTCCAGTCTCAAGTACTTC.